One and the same sample provided the 12 T cell receptor beta chains below, sequenced in a study of Graves' ophthalmopathy and Graves' hyperthyroidism. RNA transcripts served as template for amplifying TCR beta CDR3 sequences. Second-round multiplex PCR followed a first-round RT-PCR using HTBI primers. From the multiplex PCR reads, TCRdb called clonotypes with MiXCR, one entry per CDR3 protein. The repertoire holds 450,000 or so distinct CDR3 sequences, under 15% seen once, with about 10% in the top ten. Specimen: blood. The receptors were sampled from a woman aged 25 to 39 with Graves' ophthalmopathy.

This chain connects TRBV6-5 to TRBJ2-7; D is possibly TRBD1 or TRBD2 (5 bases each). Deletions cut 2 bases from V and 4 bases from J, with 12 bases between. This CDR3 region has 14 residues. From germline, CDR1 is MNHEY and CDR2 SVGAGI. Written as DNA, the CDR3 is TGTGCCAGCAGTTACCGGGACGGTCTTTACGAGCAGTACTTC. Translating it yields CASSYRDGLYEQYF.

There are many counts of this clonotype. The chain joins TRBV6-1 to TRBJ1-5; D not resolved. V was clipped by 6 bases and J by 0 bases, with 6 bases between them. Germline-derived CDR1 and CDR2 are MNHNS and SASEGT. This CDR3 is 13 amino acids long. CDR3 protein: CASRGISNQPQHF. Written as DNA, the CDR3 is TGTGCCAGCAGAGGCATTAGCAATCAGCCCCAGCATTTT.

Note on this clonotype: One end of the junction is discordant with germline, which a read error may explain. This chain joins TRBV18 and TRBJ1-5; TRBD1 matches at 8 bases. Looked up from germline, CDR1 is KGHSH and CDR2 is LQKENI. This CDR3 spans 14 amino acids. CDR3 DNA: TGTGCCAGCTCACCACAGACAGGGGATCAGCCCAAGCATTTT. It encodes CASSPQTGDQPKHF.

This clonotype has just a few counts. The chain is built from TRBV27 and TRBJ1-6; 7 positions match TRBD1. This CDR3 has 14 residues. Germline CDR1 and CDR2: MNHEY and SMNVEV (reference sequence). V lost 3 bases and J lost 9; bases outside the gene matches: 5. The CDR3 coding sequence is TGTGCCAGCAGTTTTGTGCAGGGGGGTTCACCCCTCCACTTT. Encoded protein: CASSFVQGGSPLHF.

Ten or more counts support this clonotype. The rearrangement links TRBV6-1 to TRBJ2-5, with unresolved D. CDR3 length: 14 amino acids. Germline lookup yields CDR1 MNHNS and CDR2 SASEGT. V was clipped by 5 bases and J by 0 bases, with 10 bases between them. The CDR3 DNA reads as TGTGCCAGCAGTCAGACTGCTAACCAAGAGACCCAGTACTTC. Amino acid sequence: CASSQTANQETQYF.

The CDR3 spells CSAPRASGGTQYF. CDR3 nucleotides: TGCAGTGCTCCCAGGGCTAGCGGGGGGACCCAGTACTTC. The J gene is TRBJ2-5, the V gene TRBV20-1; 10 positions match TRBD2. The CDR3 extends over 13 amino acids. V lost 5 bases and J lost 7; bases outside the gene matches: 7. CDR1 and CDR2 (germline): DFQATT, SNEGSKA (reference sequence).

This clonotype was observed many times. The chain is built from TRBV2 and TRBJ2-7; D possibly corresponds to TRBD1 (6 bases). V was trimmed by 7 bases and J by 5 bases, leaving 18 bases between them. The CDR3 has 14 residues. Germline assignment: CDR1 SNHLY and CDR2 FYNNEI. CDR3 DNA sequence: TGTGCCAGCAAGGCGTTTCACAGGGATCACGAGCAGTACTTC. It is translated as CASKAFHRDHEQYF.

The sample holds many counts of this clonotype. The chain joins TRBV18 to TRBJ1-3; the D is unclear. V was trimmed by 2 bases and J by 5 bases, leaving 7 bases between them. Germline assignment: CDR1 KGHSH and CDR2 LQKENI. This CDR3 is 13 amino acids long. CDR3 DNA: TGTGCCAGCTCACCAACGCAGCGAAACACCATATATTTT. As protein: CASSPTQRNTIYF.

This chain uses TRBV27 with TRBJ1-2; a possible D gene is TRBD1 (5 bases). V lost 2 bases and J 8 bases, leaving 9 bases between the germline ends. Germline assignment: CDR1 MNHEY and CDR2 SMNVEV (reference sequence). CDR3 length equals 12 residues. The CDR3 region has the DNA TGTGCCAGCAGTTTACCAGGGTTCGGCTACACCTTC. It specifies CASSLPGFGYTF.

This clonotype was found many times. The chain links TRBV28 to TRBJ1-1; no firm D call. In germline, CDR1 is MDHEN, CDR2 SYDVKM. This CDR3 is 11 amino acids long. Trimming removed 0 bases at V and 6 bases at J, with 2 bases between. CDR3 bases: TGTGCCAGCAGTTTATGGTCTGAAGCTTTCTTT. This gives the protein CASSLWSEAFF.

This clonotype occurred many times. The chain combines TRBV27 with TRBJ1-1; D unresolved. The V gene lost 1 base and the J gene lost 4 bases, with 10 bases spanning the gap. The CDR3 covers 14 residues. Germline CDR1 reads MNHEY; CDR2 reads SMNVEV (reference sequence). The CDR3 here is CASSLFDFSTEAFF. The CDR3 bases are TGTGCCAGCAGTTTATTCGATTTCTCCACTGAAGCTTTCTTT.

This clonotype was seen many times. The J gene is TRBJ2-5, the V gene TRBV7-2, with 7 nucleotides matching TRBD2. CDR3 length: 16 amino acids. Trimming cost V 4 bases and J 2 bases; bases outside gene matches: 10. Germline lookup yields CDR1 SGHTA and CDR2 FQGNSA. CDR3 in amino acids: CASSSRLAYLQETQYF. CDR3 DNA: TGTGCCAGCAGCTCCAGACTAGCCTACCTTCAAGAGACCCAGTACTTC.